These 12 T cell receptor beta chains were sequenced from one sample in a study of neoadjuvant anti-PD-1 for oral cavity cancer. Time point given: after neoadjuvant nivolumab, at surgical resection. Measured with immunoSEQ multiplex PCR; TCRdb has only the in-frame clones, and not every one. The repertoire includes more than 11,000 clones, over 55% of them detected once, and about 3% sits in the top ten. Sequences were derived from PBMCs, sampled after nivolumab (anti-PD-1) treatment. These receptors all stem from a person aged 35 to 85 with oral cavity squamous cell carcinoma.

The chain recombines TRBV4-1 with TRBJ2-1, with unresolved D. There are 12 residues in the CDR3. The germline V gene encodes CDR1 MGHRA and CDR2 YSYEKL. The V end was cut by 3 bases, the J end by 15 bases, with 15 bases between. CDR3 DNA: TGCGCCAGCAGCCATGGAGACCTTATACCGTTCTTC. Translating gives CASSHGDLIPFF.

V and J are TRBV11-2 and TRBJ2-1, with 10 bases identical to TRBD2. V dropped 0 bases and J dropped 7; count of bases not matched to a gene: 6. CDR3 length equals 16 residues. Germline V gene sequence: CDR1 SGHAT, CDR2 FQNNGV. The CDR3 sequence: CASSLDWASGGNEQFF. As DNA, the CDR3 is TGTGCCAGCAGCTTAGATTGGGCTAGCGGGGGAAATGAGCAGTTCTTC.

This chain joins TRBV20-1 and TRBJ2-7; the D is unclear. This CDR3 spans 11 amino acids. Trimming shortened V by 4 bases and J by 2 bases, and 6 bases separated the two germline ends. Per germline, CDR1 DFQATT and CDR2 SNEGSKA (reference sequence). Written as DNA, the CDR3 is TGCAGTGCTATGGACCCCTACGAGCAGTACTTC. Amino acid sequence: CSAMDPYEQYF.

The chain carries TRBV6-1 and TRBJ2-7, with D unclear. V dropped 2 bases and J dropped 1 base, with 9 bases sitting between them. Germline V lookup: CDR1 MNHNS, CDR2 SASEGT. The CDR3 totals 14 residues. DNA for the CDR3: TGTGCCAGCAGTGAATGGCTAGAATCCTACGAGCAGTACTTC. Its protein product is CASSEWLESYEQYF.

DNA of the CDR3: TGTGCCAGCAGCCAACAGGGTGCAGATACGCAGTATTTT. Residues: CASSQQGADTQYF. The rearrangement joins TRBV11-3 to TRBJ2-3; perhaps TRBD1 as D (6 bases). V lost 5 bases and J 4 bases, leaving 10 bases between the germline ends. This CDR3 contains 13 residues. Per the germline V gene, CDR1 is SGHNT and CDR2 is YENEEA. Combining the CDR3 with reference TRBV11-3 and TRBJ2-3 gives the whole variable domain EAGVVQSPRYKIIEKKQPVAFWCNPISGHNTLYWYLQNLGQGPELLIRYENEEAVDDSQLPKDRFSAERLKGVDSTLKIQPAELGDSAVYLCASSQQGADTQYFGPGTRLTVL.

The chain uses TRBV5-1 and TRBJ2-3; TRBD2 agrees at 10 bases. J was trimmed by 1 base and V by 6 bases; bases with no gene match: 8. CDR3 size: 16 residues. Per germline, CDR1 SGHRS and CDR2 YFSETQ. The CDR3 DNA reads TGCGCCAGCACTCCAGCGGGAGGGGTAGGCACAGATACGCAGTATTTT. This encodes CASTPAGGVGTDTQYF.

The gene calls are TRBV10-3 and TRBJ2-7; TRBD1 or TRBD2 may be the D gene (7 bases each). The CDR3 spans 15 residues. The germline V gene has CDR1 ENHRY and CDR2 SYGVKD. V was pared by 10 bases and J by 7 bases, with 26 bases between. CDR3 amino acids: CATRGGGPGGEEQYF. The CDR3 region has the DNA TGTGCCACCAGGGGGGGAGGGCCAGGTGGGGAGGAGCAGTACTTC.

This chain uses TRBV2 with TRBJ2-3; D is unresolved. Germline V gene lookup returns CDR1 SNHLY and CDR2 FYNNEI. CDR3 length equals 14 residues. V was shortened by 3 bases and J by 1 base, with 8 bases between the two germline ends. The CDR3, as DNA: TGTGCCAGCAGTGACCGACTTGGCACAGATACGCAGTATTTT. Translating gives CASSDRLGTDTQYF.

The chain recombines TRBV10-3 with TRBJ1-2; D is ambiguous. The V and J ends lost 3 bases and 6 bases respectively, with 11 bases between them. This CDR3 has 13 residues. Per the germline V gene, CDR1 is ENHRY and CDR2 is SYGVKD. The CDR3: CAISDNPRDGYTF. CDR3 bases: TGTGCCATCAGTGACAACCCCCGGGATGGCTACACCTTC.

The gene calls are TRBV28 and TRBJ1-5; D is unclear. The CDR3 extends over 12 amino acids. Per germline, CDR1 MDHEN and CDR2 SYDVKM. The V gene lost 3 bases and the J gene lost 7 bases, with 7 bases spanning the gap. In DNA form, the CDR3 reads TGTGCCAGCAGTTTGGTGGGGCAGCCCCAGCATTTT. This encodes CASSLVGQPQHF.

Only one count was recorded for this clone. The genes are TRBV11-3 and TRBJ2-7, with D perhaps assigned TRBD1 or TRBD2 (5 bases each). V gave up 0 bases and J gave up 6 bases, with 18 bases separating them. CDR1 and CDR2 (germline): SGHNT, YENEEA. The length of the CDR3 is 16 residues. The chain's CDR3 is CASSLDARGRSSEQYF. As DNA, the CDR3 is TGTGCCAGCAGCTTAGATGCGAGGGGCCGGAGCAGCGAGCAGTACTTC.

This clone appeared once. This rearrangement joins TRBV6-6 to TRBJ2-7; D unresolved. The CDR3 is 11 residues long. The germline V gene encodes CDR1 MNHNY and CDR2 SVGAGI (reference sequence). V was cut by 5 bases and J by 3 bases, with 5 bases left in between. CDR3 amino acids: CASSPLYEQYF. The CDR3 DNA is TGTGCCAGCAGTCCTCTCTACGAGCAGTACTTC.